The 22 T cell receptor beta chains listed next were all sequenced from one sample in a study of blood T cell repertoires in COVID-19. Libraries were prepared by immunoSEQ multiplex PCR; TCRdb keeps only in-frame clonotypes and omits some of them. This sample yields 250,000 to 350,000 clones, of which approximately 90% are seen a single time; roughly 2.3% belongs to the top ten. The sequenced sample was peripheral blood. These receptors were taken from a woman in her thirties with COVID-19, enrolled during active disease.

The CDR3 loop reads CASSATPGAAVGEQFF. The CDR3 DNA sequence: TGCGCCAGCAGCGCTACCCCTGGGGCGGCGGTAGGTGAGCAGTTCTTC. This sequence joins TRBV10-1 and TRBJ2-1, with a weak D call TRBD1 (5 bases). The CDR3 runs to 16 residues. The ends were cut back, 6 bases at V and 9 bases at J, with 24 bases in the middle. Germline CDR1 WNHNN, CDR2 SYGVQD (reference sequence).

This rearrangement joins TRBV9 to TRBJ2-1, with 8 bases fitting TRBD2. The CDR3 is 12 residues long. Germline CDR1 and CDR2: SGDLS and YYNGEE. Trimming at V came to 0 bases and at J to 14 bases, leaving 4 bases not matched to a gene. CDR3 DNA sequence: TGTGCCAGCAGCGTAGAAGGCGGGGGGAAGTTCTTC. Translated: CASSVEGGGKFF.

V is TRBV4-1 and J is TRBJ2-7, with TRBD2 matching over 12 bases. CDR3 length equals 17 residues. Germline CDR1 MGHRA, CDR2 YSYEKL. With V trimmed by 2 bases and J by 5 bases, 10 bases remained unmatched. CDR3 sequence reads: CASSQPTSGSSRNEQYF. The CDR3 region has the DNA TGCGCCAGCAGCCAACCGACTAGCGGGAGTTCAAGGAACGAGCAGTACTTC.

V is TRBV2 and J is TRBJ1-6, with 9 bases fitting TRBD1. CDR3 size: 16 residues. Trimming cost V 4 bases and J 7 bases; bases outside gene matches: 8. Germline V gene data show CDR1 as SNHLY and CDR2 as FYNNEI. The CDR3 coding sequence is TGTGCCAGCAGTGTGGGTAATACAGGGGGCAATTCACCCCTCCACTTT. Amino acid sequence: CASSVGNTGGNSPLHF.

The chain combines TRBV12-5 with TRBJ1-1; D might be TRBD1 (6 bases). CDR1 is LGHNT and CDR2 is FRNRAP in the germline V gene. The V end lost 3 bases, the J end lost 0 bases, and 11 bases lay between the germline ends. The CDR3 contains 15 residues. CDR3 nucleotide sequence: TGTGCTAGTGGTTTACTACAGGGCCTGAACACTGAAGCTTTCTTT. Translating it yields CASGLLQGLNTEAFF.

The chain links TRBV11-2 to TRBJ1-5; no definite D call. The CDR3 covers 14 residues. Germline-derived CDR1 and CDR2 are SGHAT and FQNNGV. V gave up 5 bases and J gave up 0 bases, with 8 bases separating them. CDR3 region: CASSPFGSNQPQHF. In DNA, the CDR3 is TGTGCCAGCAGCCCGTTCGGTAGCAATCAGCCCCAGCATTTT.

V usage is TRBV29-1 and J usage is TRBJ2-5; D possibly corresponds to TRBD1 (6 bases). CDR1 is SQVTM and CDR2 is ANQGSEA in the germline V gene. The CDR3 runs 19 residues. V lost 6 bases, J lost 5 bases, and 34 bases lay in between. CDR3 nucleotide sequence: TGCAGCGTAATCCTAGAGGTCAGGGGAGCCCTAGCCTTCGAGGAGACCCAGTACTTC. Protein product: CSVILEVRGALAFEETQYF.

The gene calls are TRBV7-8 and TRBJ1-5; D unclear. The CDR3 is 13 residues long. Trimming removed 5 bases from V and 8 bases from J, with 13 bases in between. The germline CDR1 and CDR2 sequences are SGHVS and FQNEAQ. The CDR3: CASSRAGKEPQHF. The CDR3 region has the DNA TGTGCCAGCAGCCGTGCAGGCAAAGAGCCCCAGCATTTT.

The V gene is TRBV10-3, the J gene TRBJ2-3; 8 bases map to TRBD2. V lost 4 bases and J lost 0; bases outside the gene matches: 0. The CDR3 is 14 residues long. Germline CDR1 and CDR2: ENHRY and SYGVKD. CDR3 in amino acids: CAISASGSTDTQYF. CDR3 bases: TGTGCCATCAGTGCTAGCGGGAGCACAGATACGCAGTATTTT.

The chain couples TRBV3-1 (or the pseudogene TRBV3-2) to TRBJ1-2; possible D gene TRBD1, 6 bases. Germline values: CDR1 LGHDT, CDR2 YNNKEL (reference sequence). V lost 5 bases to trimming and J lost 10 bases, with 14 bases between them. The CDR3 is 12 residues long. The CDR3 DNA reads TGTGCCAGCAGCGCAGGCCGGGACATCTACACCTTC. Its protein product is CASSAGRDIYTF.

Written as DNA, the CDR3 is TGTGCCAGCAGCCAAGGACAGGCCCAGAATCAGCCCCAGCATTTT. Protein sequence: CASSQGQAQNQPQHF. The gene calls are TRBV3-1 (or the pseudogene TRBV3-2) and TRBJ1-5; tentative D call: TRBD1 (6 bases). Trimming took 1 base from V and 4 from J, leaving 11 bases between them. The CDR3 is made up of 15 amino acids. Germline CDR1 LGHDT, CDR2 YNNKEL (reference sequence).

The CDR3 loop is CASSAGGRGQPQHF. The CDR3 DNA follows: TGTGCCAGCAGCGCAGGGGGGCGAGGACAGCCCCAGCATTTT. The gene calls are TRBV7-9 and TRBJ1-5; 7 bases align to TRBD1. The germline V gene has CDR1 SEHNR and CDR2 FQNEAQ (reference sequence). V trimming: 5 bases; J trimming: 7 bases; junction bases outside the gene matches: 8. The CDR3 covers 14 residues.

V usage is TRBV10-3 and J usage is TRBJ2-2, with TRBD2 as a possible D gene (6 bases). The CDR3 sequence is 17 residues long. CDR1 ENHRY and CDR2 SYGVKD come from the germline V gene. V lost 4 bases, J lost 2 bases, and 17 bases lay in between. As DNA, the CDR3 is TGTGCCATCAGTGTTCCGGGACTGCTACTTAACACCGGGGAGCTGTTTTTT. This codes for CAISVPGLLLNTGELFF.

This chain joins TRBV2 and TRBJ1-1; a weak D match, TRBD1 (5 bases). Trimming shortened V by 4 bases and J by 6 bases, and 12 bases separated the two germline ends. The germline CDR1 and CDR2 sequences are SNHLY and FYNNEI. The CDR3 consists of 13 residues. CDR3 residues: CASSVRGLSEAFF. DNA of the CDR3: TGTGCCAGCAGTGTCCGGGGACTATCTGAAGCTTTCTTT.

This clone was found once. The chain has TRBV15 and TRBJ2-7, with 10 bases fitting TRBD1. The CDR3 runs 15 residues. Germline lookup yields CDR1 LNHNV and CDR2 YYDKDF (reference sequence). V trimming: 3 bases; J trimming: 6 bases; junction bases outside the gene matches: 8. The CDR3 DNA reads TGTGCCACCAGCAGGGGAGGGACAGGGGAGCGCGAGCAGTACTTC. Protein product: CATSRGGTGEREQYF.

The chain recombines TRBV2 with TRBJ2-7, with no clear D. V gave up 1 base and J gave up 1 base, with 8 bases separating them. The CDR3 runs 14 residues. CDR1 and CDR2 (germline): SNHLY, FYNNEI. The CDR3 spells CASSEGSVSYEQYF. CDR3 sequence (DNA): TGTGCCAGCAGTGAAGGTTCAGTTTCCTACGAGCAGTACTTC.

This chain connects TRBV5-4 to TRBJ2-1; 9 bases are shared with TRBD2. This CDR3 is 15 amino acids long. The V gene's germline CDR1 is SGHNT and CDR2 YYREEE (reference sequence). Trimming cost V 6 bases and J 5 bases; bases outside gene matches: 9. The CDR3 is CASTQRTSAHNEQFF. The CDR3 nucleotides are TGTGCCAGCACCCAAAGGACTAGCGCTCACAATGAGCAGTTCTTC.

The chain combines TRBV19 with TRBJ1-5; D gene ambiguous. V was clipped by 2 bases and J by 4 bases, with 12 bases between them. This CDR3 has 15 residues. Looked up from germline, CDR1 is LNHDA and CDR2 is SQIVND (reference sequence). The CDR3 sequence: CASSIIGRLNQPQHF. The CDR3 DNA follows: TGTGCCAGTAGTATAATAGGCAGACTAAATCAGCCCCAGCATTTT.

The CDR3 protein is CASSIEGVAANTGELFF. CDR3 in DNA: TGTGCCAGTAGTATAGAAGGGGTAGCGGCGAACACCGGGGAGCTGTTTTTT. The gene calls are TRBV19 and TRBJ2-2, with D possibly matching TRBD2 (6 bases). The germline gives CDR1 LNHDA, CDR2 SQIVND (reference sequence). Trimming removed 0 bases at V and 0 bases at J, with 11 bases between. The CDR3 consists of 17 residues.

This chain links TRBV10-3 with TRBJ2-7, with 7 nucleotides matching TRBD1. CDR3 length: 14 residues. Germline trimming cut 6 bases from V and 3 bases from J; bases unmatched to any gene: 8. CDR1 ENHRY and CDR2 SYGVKD come from the germline V gene. CDR3: CAISRQGASYEQYF. The DNA of the CDR3 is TGTGCCATCAGCCGACAGGGAGCAAGCTACGAGCAGTACTTC.

The genes are TRBV30 and TRBJ2-1, with 12 positions matching TRBD1. The CDR3 is 14 amino acids. Germline V gene lookup returns CDR1 GTSNPN and CDR2 SVGIG (reference sequence). J lost 10 bases, V lost 2 bases, and 6 bases had no gene match. As DNA, the CDR3 is TGTGCCTGGAGTCGGGACAGGGGGCCGGGCGAGCAGTTCTTC. It yields the protein CAWSRDRGPGEQFF.

This clone has just one count. The V and J genes are TRBV5-5 and TRBJ1-5, with D possibly matching TRBD1 (6 bases). Germline V gives CDR1 SGHKS, CDR2 YYEKEE (reference sequence). Deletions cut 5 bases from V and 9 bases from J, with 15 bases between. This CDR3 contains 13 residues. CDR3 DNA: TGTGCCAGCAGTCGGGACACCGTCCGGCCCCAGCATTTT. This translates into CASSRDTVRPQHF.